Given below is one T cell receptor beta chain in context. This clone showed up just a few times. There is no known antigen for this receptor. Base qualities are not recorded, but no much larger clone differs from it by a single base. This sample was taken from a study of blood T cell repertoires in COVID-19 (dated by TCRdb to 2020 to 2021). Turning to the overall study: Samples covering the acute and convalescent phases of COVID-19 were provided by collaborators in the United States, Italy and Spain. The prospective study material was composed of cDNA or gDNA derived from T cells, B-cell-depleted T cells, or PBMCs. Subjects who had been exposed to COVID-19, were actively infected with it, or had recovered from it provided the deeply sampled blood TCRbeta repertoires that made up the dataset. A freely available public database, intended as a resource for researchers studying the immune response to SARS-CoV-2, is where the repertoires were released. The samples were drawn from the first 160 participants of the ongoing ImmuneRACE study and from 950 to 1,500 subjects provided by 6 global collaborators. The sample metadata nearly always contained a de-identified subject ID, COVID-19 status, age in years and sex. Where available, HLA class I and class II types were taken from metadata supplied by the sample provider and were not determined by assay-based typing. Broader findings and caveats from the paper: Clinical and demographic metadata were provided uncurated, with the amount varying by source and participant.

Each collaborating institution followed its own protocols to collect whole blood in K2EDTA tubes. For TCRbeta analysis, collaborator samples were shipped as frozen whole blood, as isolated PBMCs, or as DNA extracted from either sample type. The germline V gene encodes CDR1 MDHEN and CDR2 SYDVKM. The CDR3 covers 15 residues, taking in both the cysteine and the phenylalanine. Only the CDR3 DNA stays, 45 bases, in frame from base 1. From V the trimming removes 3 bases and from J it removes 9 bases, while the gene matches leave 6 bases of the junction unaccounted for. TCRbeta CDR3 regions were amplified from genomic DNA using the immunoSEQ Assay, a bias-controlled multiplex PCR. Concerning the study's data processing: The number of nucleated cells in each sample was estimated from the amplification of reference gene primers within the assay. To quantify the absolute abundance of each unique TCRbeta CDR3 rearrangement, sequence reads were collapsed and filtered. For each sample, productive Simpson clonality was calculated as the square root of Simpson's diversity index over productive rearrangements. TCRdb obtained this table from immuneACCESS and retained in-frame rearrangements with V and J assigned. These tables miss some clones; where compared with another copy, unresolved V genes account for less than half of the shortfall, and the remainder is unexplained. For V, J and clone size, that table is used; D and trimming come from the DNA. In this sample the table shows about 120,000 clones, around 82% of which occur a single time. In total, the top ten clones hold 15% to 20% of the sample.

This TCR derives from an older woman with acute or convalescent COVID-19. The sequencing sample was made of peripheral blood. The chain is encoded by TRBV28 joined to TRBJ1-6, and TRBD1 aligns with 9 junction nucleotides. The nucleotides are TGTGCCAGCAGTTTCGGGGACAGGGCTAGTTCACCCCTCCACTTT. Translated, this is CASSFGDRASSPLHF.